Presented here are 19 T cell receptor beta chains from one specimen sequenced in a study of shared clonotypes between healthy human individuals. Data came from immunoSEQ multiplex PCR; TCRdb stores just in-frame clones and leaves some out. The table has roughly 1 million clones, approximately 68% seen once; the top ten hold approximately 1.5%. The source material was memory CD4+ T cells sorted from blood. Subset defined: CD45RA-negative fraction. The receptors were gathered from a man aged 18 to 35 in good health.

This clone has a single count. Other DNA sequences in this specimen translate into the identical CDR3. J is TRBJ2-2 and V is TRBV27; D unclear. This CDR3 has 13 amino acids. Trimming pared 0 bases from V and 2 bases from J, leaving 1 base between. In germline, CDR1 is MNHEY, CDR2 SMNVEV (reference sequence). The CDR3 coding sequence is TGTGCCAGCAGTTTATCCAACACCGGGGAGCTGTTTTTT. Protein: CASSLSNTGELFF.

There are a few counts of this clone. CDR3 in DNA: TGTGCCAGCAGCCAAGACAGGGTACGGGCTTTCTTT. Residues: CASSQDRVRAFF. The chain joins TRBV14 to TRBJ1-1, with D possibly matching TRBD1 (5 bases). Germline loops: CDR1 SGHDN, CDR2 FVKESK. V was trimmed by 0 bases and J by 11 bases, leaving 10 bases between them. The CDR3 contains 12 residues.

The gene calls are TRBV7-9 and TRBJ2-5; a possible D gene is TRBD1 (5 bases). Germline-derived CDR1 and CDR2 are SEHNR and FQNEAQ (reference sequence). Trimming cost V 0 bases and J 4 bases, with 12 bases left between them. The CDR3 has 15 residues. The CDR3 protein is CASSLALGVRETQYF. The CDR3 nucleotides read TGTGCCAGCAGCTTAGCGCTAGGGGTGCGAGAGACCCAGTACTTC.

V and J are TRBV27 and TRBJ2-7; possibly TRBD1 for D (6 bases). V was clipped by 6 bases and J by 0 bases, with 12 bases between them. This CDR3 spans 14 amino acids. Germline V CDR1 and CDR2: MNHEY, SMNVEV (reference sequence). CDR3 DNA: TGTGCCAGCAGGGCCCAGGGGAGCTCCTACGAGCAGTACTTC. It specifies CASRAQGSSYEQYF.

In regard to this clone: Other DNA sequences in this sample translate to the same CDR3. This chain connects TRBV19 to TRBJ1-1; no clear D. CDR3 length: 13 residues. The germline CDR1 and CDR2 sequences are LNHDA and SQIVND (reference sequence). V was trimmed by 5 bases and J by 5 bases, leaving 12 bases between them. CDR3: CASSGGLGTEAFF. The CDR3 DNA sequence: TGTGCCAGTAGTGGTGGGCTGGGGACTGAAGCTTTCTTT. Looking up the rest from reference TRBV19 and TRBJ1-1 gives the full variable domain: DGGITQSPKYLFRKEGQNVTLSCEQNLNHDAMYWYRQDPGQGLRLIYYSQIVNDFQKGDIAEGYSVSREKKESFPLTVTSAQKNPTAFYLCASSGGLGTEAFFGQGTRLTVV.

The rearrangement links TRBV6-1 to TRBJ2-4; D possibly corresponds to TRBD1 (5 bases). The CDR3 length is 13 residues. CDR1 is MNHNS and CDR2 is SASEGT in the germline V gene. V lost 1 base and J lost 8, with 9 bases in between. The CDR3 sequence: CASSEGQGDIQYF. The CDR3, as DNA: TGTGCCAGCAGTGAAGGCCAAGGGGACATTCAGTACTTC.

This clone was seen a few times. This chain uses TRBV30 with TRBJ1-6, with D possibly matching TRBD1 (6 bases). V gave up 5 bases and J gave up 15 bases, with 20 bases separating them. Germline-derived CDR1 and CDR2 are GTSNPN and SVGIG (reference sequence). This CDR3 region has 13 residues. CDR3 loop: CAWEAGAGLGLHF. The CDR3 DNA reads TGTGCCTGGGAGGCGGGGGCAGGGTTGGGCCTCCACTTT.

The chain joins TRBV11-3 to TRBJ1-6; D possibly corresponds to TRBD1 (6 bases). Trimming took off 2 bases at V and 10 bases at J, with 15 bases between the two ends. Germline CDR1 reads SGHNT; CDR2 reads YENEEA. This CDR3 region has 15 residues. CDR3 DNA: TGTGCCAGCAGCTTAACACAGGGATCTCTGTCACCCCTCCACTTT. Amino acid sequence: CASSLTQGSLSPLHF. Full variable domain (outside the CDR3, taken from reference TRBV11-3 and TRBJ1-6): EAGVVQSPRYKIIEKKQPVAFWCNPISGHNTLYWYLQNLGQGPELLIRYENEEAVDDSQLPKDRFSAERLKGVDSTLKIQPAELGDSAVYLCASSLTQGSLSPLHFGNGTRLTVT.

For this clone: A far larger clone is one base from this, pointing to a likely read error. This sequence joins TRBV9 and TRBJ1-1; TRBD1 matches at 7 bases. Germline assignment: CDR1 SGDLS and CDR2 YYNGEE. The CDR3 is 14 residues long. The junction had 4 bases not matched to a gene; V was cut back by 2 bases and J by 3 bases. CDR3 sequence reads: CASSVNRGDTEAFF. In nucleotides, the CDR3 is TGTGCCAGCAGCGTGAACAGGGGAGACACTGAAGCTTTCTTT.

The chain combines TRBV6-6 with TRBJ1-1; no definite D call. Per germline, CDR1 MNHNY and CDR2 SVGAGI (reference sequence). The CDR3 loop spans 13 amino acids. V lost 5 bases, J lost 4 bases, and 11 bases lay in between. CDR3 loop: CASSQRRPTEAFF. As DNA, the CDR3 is TGTGCCAGCAGTCAGCGACGGCCCACTGAAGCTTTCTTT.

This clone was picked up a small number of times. CDR3 nucleotides: TGTGCCAGCAGCAAAGATCTTGCGGGGTATTACAATGAGCAGTTCTTC. Its protein product is CASSKDLAGYYNEQFF. The rearrangement links TRBV21-1 to TRBJ2-1; the table's D gene call, TRBD2, was not cross checked with the DNA. TRBV21-1 is noted as a pseudogene. This CDR3 region has 16 residues.

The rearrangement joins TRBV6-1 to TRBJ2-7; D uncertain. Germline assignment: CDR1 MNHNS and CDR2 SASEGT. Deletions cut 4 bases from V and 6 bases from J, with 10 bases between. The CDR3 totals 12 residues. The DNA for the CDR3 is TGTGCCAGCAGTGCGCGAGAGTCCGAGCAGTACTTC. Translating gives CASSARESEQYF.

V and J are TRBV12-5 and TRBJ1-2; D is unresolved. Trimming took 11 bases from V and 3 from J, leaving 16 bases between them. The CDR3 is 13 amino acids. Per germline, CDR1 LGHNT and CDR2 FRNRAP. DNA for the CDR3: TGTGCTTCTGGGAGGTGGAGGGACTATGGCTACACCTTC. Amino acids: CASGRWRDYGYTF.

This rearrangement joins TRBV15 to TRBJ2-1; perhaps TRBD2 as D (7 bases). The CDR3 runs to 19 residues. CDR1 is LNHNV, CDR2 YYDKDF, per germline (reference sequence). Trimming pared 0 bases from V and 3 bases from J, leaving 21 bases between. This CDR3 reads CATSRDRRLLGGDYNEQFF. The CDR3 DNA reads TGTGCCACCAGCAGAGATCGGCGCCTACTAGGGGGGGACTACAATGAGCAGTTCTTC.

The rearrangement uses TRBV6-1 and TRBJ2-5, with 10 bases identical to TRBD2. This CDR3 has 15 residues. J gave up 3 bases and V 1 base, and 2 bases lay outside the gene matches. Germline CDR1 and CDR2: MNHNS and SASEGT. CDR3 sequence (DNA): TGTGCCAGCAGTGAAGGCGGACTAGCGGAAGAGACCCAGTACTTC. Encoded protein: CASSEGGLAEETQYF.

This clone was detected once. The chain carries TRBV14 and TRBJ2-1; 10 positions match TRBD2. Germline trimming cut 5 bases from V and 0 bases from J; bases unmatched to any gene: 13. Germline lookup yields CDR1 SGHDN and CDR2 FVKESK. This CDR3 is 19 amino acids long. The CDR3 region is CASSGRGLAALGSYNEQFF. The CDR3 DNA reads TGTGCCAGCAGCGGTAGAGGACTAGCGGCTCTTGGCTCCTACAATGAGCAGTTCTTC. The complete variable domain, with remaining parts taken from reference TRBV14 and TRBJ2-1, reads EAGVTQFPSHSVIEKGQTVTLRCDPISGHDNLYWYRRVMGKEIKFLLHFVKESKQDESGMPNNRFLAERTGGTYSTLKVQPAELEDSGVYFCASSGRGLAALGSYNEQFFGPGTRLTVL.

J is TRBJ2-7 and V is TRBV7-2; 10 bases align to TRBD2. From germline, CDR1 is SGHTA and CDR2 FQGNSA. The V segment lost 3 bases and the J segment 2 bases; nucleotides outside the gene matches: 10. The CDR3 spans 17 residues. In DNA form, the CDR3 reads TGTGCCAGCAGCTTTAATCGTCTAGCGGGAGTCGCCTACGAGCAGTACTTC. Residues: CASSFNRLAGVAYEQYF.

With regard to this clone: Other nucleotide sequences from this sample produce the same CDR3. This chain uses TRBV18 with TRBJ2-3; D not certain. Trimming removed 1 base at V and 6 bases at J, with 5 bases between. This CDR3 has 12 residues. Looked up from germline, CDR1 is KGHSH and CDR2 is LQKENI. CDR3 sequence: CASSPQGDTQYF. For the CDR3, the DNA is TGTGCCAGCTCACCACAGGGTGATACGCAGTATTTT.

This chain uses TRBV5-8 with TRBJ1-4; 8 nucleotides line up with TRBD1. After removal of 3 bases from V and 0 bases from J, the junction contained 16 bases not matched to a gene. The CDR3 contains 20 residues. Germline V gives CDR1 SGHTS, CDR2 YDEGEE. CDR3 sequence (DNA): TGTGCCAGCAGCTCCTTTGCCGGGACAGGAATTTCCACAACTAATGAAAAACTGTTTTTT. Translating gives CASSSFAGTGISTTNEKLFF.